The rows below give T cell receptor beta chains drawn from one sample of a study of blood T cell repertoires in COVID-19. Here immunoSEQ multiplex PCR was the method, and the copy in TCRdb shows in-frame clones only, minus some. Of under 85,000 clones listed, roughly four fifths are singletons. The specimen was peripheral blood. These receptors were collected from a human donor in a cohort sampled during active COVID-19. Both conserved end residues are part of each CDR3. The D gene is left open where the match is weak. Rows may omit the clone size; those that give it use once, few, many or a size class.

cdr3_nt	cdr3_aa	d_call	v_call	j_call	clone_size
TGTGCCAGCTCACCACTCGGGACCGGGGAGCTGTTTTTT	CASSPLGTGELFF	-	TRBV18	TRBJ2-2	-
TGCGCCAGCAGCACCCGACAGGGTGTTGAGACCCAGTACTTC	CASSTRQGVETQYF	TRBD1	TRBV5-1	TRBJ2-5	-
TGTGCCAGCAGCGCCCGGGACAGGAGAGACGTGGACACCGGGGAGCTGTTTTTT	CASSARDRRDVDTGELFF	TRBD1	TRBV9	TRBJ2-2	-
TGTGCCAGCAGCCAGGGGGACTTGGAAAAACTGTTTTTT	CASSQGDLEKLFF	-	TRBV3-1/TRBV3-2	TRBJ1-4	-
TGTGCCACCAGCAGAGATCTACACAGGGGGCTAAACGAGCAGTACTTC	CATSRDLHRGLNEQYF	TRBD1	TRBV15	TRBJ2-7	-
TGTGCCGGCGGAACGAACACTGAAGCTTTCTTT	CAGGTNTEAFF	-	TRBV7-9	TRBJ1-1	-
TGTGCCAGCAGCACAACACAGGACCTCTGGGGCTACACCTTC	CASSTTQDLWGYTF	-	TRBV7-8	TRBJ1-2	-
TGTGCCAGCAGGAGTACCTACGAGCAGTACTTC	CASRSTYEQYF	-	TRBV28	TRBJ2-7	-
TGTGCCAGCTCACCCCAAAGAGGACAGGGAAATTCACCCCTCCACTTT	CASSPQRGQGNSPLHF	TRBD1	TRBV18	TRBJ1-6	once
TGTGCTAGTGGTTTGCCACAGGGACAGCTCTGTTCTGGGGCCAACGTCCTGACTTTC	CASGLPQGQLCSGANVLTF	TRBD1	TRBV12-5	TRBJ2-6	-
TGCGCCAGCAGCTTGGCCGGGACTAGCGGGGTATACAATGAGCAGTTCTTC	CASSLAGTSGVYNEQFF	TRBD2	TRBV5-1	TRBJ2-1	-
TGCGCCAGCAGCTGGTACGGACAGGGACAAGAGACCCAGTACTTC	CASSWYGQGQETQYF	TRBD1	TRBV5-1	TRBJ2-5	-
TGTGCCAGCAGTCTTAACAATGAGCAGTTCTTC	CASSLNNEQFF	-	TRBV6-6	TRBJ2-1	-
TGTGCCAGCAGCCCAGGACAGGGAAGGACTGAAGCTTTCTTT	CASSPGQGRTEAFF	TRBD1	TRBV7-2	TRBJ1-1	few
TGTGCCAGCTCACCACCGGACAGGGATCCTACGAAGCAGTACTTC	CASSPPDRDPTKQYF	TRBD1	TRBV18	TRBJ2-7	-
TGTGCCAGCAGTTTGGTAGCGGGGGGGCGTCATGAGCAGTTCTTC	CASSLVAGGRHEQFF	TRBD2	TRBV27	TRBJ2-1	-
TGTGCCAGCACCGGCTTCCAGGGGGTTGAAAAACTGTTTTTT	CASTGFQGVEKLFF	TRBD1	TRBV11-2	TRBJ1-4	-
TGTGCCAGCAGTTTGTCACAGGGGGCAACAGATACGCAGTATTTT	CASSLSQGATDTQYF	TRBD1	TRBV27	TRBJ2-3	few
TGTGCCAGCAGCCACACAAGGACGGGGATGACAGATACGCAGTATTTT	CASSHTRTGMTDTQYF	-	TRBV3-1/TRBV3-2	TRBJ2-3	-
TGTGCCAGCAGCACTCAATGGGGGCCAGATACGCAGTATTTT	CASSTQWGPDTQYF	-	TRBV9	TRBJ2-3	-
TGTGCCAGCAGTATTACAGGGGTCTCACCCCTCCACTTT	CASSITGVSPLHF	TRBD1	TRBV2	TRBJ1-6	-
TGTGCCAGCAGCTTGGGACTAGCGGGGGCAGATACGCAGTATTTT	CASSLGLAGADTQYF	TRBD2	TRBV7-2	TRBJ2-3	-
TGTGCCAGCAGTCAACTCCTGAGGACTAGCGGGGGGCCCTATAGCTCCTACAATGAGCAGTTCTTC	CASSQLLRTSGGPYSSYNEQFF	TRBD2	TRBV27	TRBJ2-1	-
TGCGCCAGCAGCTTGGCGAGGGGACAGTTCAACGAGCAGTACTTC	CASSLARGQFNEQYF	TRBD1	TRBV5-1	TRBJ2-7	-
TGTGCCGGGGCATTGAAGGGTACGCAGTATTTT	CAGALKGTQYF	-	TRBV7-9	TRBJ2-3	-
TGTGCCAGCAGCTTTAGGGGGCCGTACACTGAAGCTTTCTTT	CASSFRGPYTEAFF	TRBD1	TRBV11-2	TRBJ1-1	-
TGTGCCAGCAGCTTGGACGGGACTAGCGGGGGGCCTCACTACGAGCAGTACTTC	CASSLDGTSGGPHYEQYF	TRBD2	TRBV5-5	TRBJ2-7	-
TGTGCCAGCAGTTTAACCCAGGGAAACACCATATATTTT	CASSLTQGNTIYF	-	TRBV12-3/TRBV12-4	TRBJ1-3	-
TGTGCCAGCAGCTTAGAGGGGCTAGAGACCCAGTACTTC	CASSLEGLETQYF	-	TRBV11-2	TRBJ2-5	-
TGTGCCAGCAGTGAAAGCGGGCCCCAGCATTTT	CASSESGPQHF	-	TRBV6-1	TRBJ1-5	-
TGTGCCAGCAGTTTAAATCGGGGTAGGGCCTATGGCTACACCTTC	CASSLNRGRAYGYTF	-	TRBV28	TRBJ1-2	-
TGCAGCGTATTCGCCCGGGACAGGGATAGCAATCAGCCCCAGCATTTT	CSVFARDRDSNQPQHF	TRBD1	TRBV29-1	TRBJ1-5	few
TGTGCCAGCAAAACTAGCGTCGCAGATACGCAGTATTTT	CASKTSVADTQYF	TRBD2	TRBV12-3/TRBV12-4	TRBJ2-3	medium-sized
TGTGCCAGCAGCTTGGACTCTAACGTGTACACCTTC	CASSLDSNVYTF	-	TRBV5-4	TRBJ1-2	-
TGCGCCAGCAGCTTGCGCGGACTAGCAGCCTACGAGCAGTACTTC	CASSLRGLAAYEQYF	TRBD2	TRBV5-1	TRBJ2-7	-
TGTGCCAGCAGTCAGCGGGTGGGGGGCACAGATACGCAGTATTTT	CASSQRVGGTDTQYF	-	TRBV5-5	TRBJ2-3	once
TGTGCCAGCAGCGAGCGGACTAGCGGCACAGATACGCAGTATTTT	CASSERTSGTDTQYF	TRBD2	TRBV7-9	TRBJ2-3	-
TGTGCCAGTAGCGACAGTCCCTACGAGCAGTACTTC	CASSDSPYEQYF	-	TRBV19	TRBJ2-7	few
TGTGCCAGCAGCGTAGAGGCAGGACTAGCCAAAAACATTCAGTACTTC	CASSVEAGLAKNIQYF	-	TRBV9	TRBJ2-4	-
TGCGCCAGCAGCGGACAGGGGGTGAACCAAGAGACCCAGTACTTC	CASSGQGVNQETQYF	TRBD1	TRBV5-1	TRBJ2-5	-
TGCAGCGTTGATGGGAGGGGAGAGACCCAGTACTTC	CSVDGRGETQYF	TRBD2	TRBV29-1	TRBJ2-5	once
TGTGCCAGCAGCCTGGGACAGGTCAGCAATCAGCCCCAGCATTTT	CASSLGQVSNQPQHF	TRBD1	TRBV7-2	TRBJ1-5	-
TGTGCCAGCACCCGGACCGGGACAGACTATGGCTACACCTTC	CASTRTGTDYGYTF	TRBD1	TRBV13	TRBJ1-2	-
TGTGCCAGTAGTCCGACGGACAGGGGTTATGAAAAACTGTTTTTT	CASSPTDRGYEKLFF	TRBD1	TRBV19	TRBJ1-4	once
TGTGCCAGCAGCTTGGCGCCGGACAGAATACGTGGTGAAGCTTTCTTT	CASSLAPDRIRGEAFF	-	TRBV5-4	TRBJ1-1	-
TGCGCCAGCAGCTTGCGCGGCCACACTGAAGCTTTCTTT	CASSLRGHTEAFF	-	TRBV5-1	TRBJ1-1	few
TGTGCCAGCGGGGAGGATAGCAATCAGCCCCAGCATTTT	CASGEDSNQPQHF	-	TRBV6-5	TRBJ1-5	-
TGCGCCAGCAGCAGCTACGGGGGAACGTCCTACGAGCAGTACTTC	CASSSYGGTSYEQYF	-	TRBV5-1	TRBJ2-7	-
TGTGCCAGCCTCCGAGGGGGCCCCCCTAATGAAAAACTGTTTTTT	CASLRGGPPNEKLFF	TRBD1	TRBV6-5	TRBJ1-4	-
TGTGCCAGCAGCTTGCGTGGACAGACGCAGCCCCAGCATTTT	CASSLRGQTQPQHF	-	TRBV5-6	TRBJ1-5	-
TGCGCCAGCAGTCAATCAGGGGTTGGGAACACTGAAGCTTTCTTT	CASSQSGVGNTEAFF	-	TRBV23-1	TRBJ1-1	few
TGTGCCAGCAGTTCAGGACAGGGGGTGTATGATGAAAAACTGTTTTTT	CASSSGQGVYDEKLFF	TRBD1	TRBV5-8	TRBJ1-4	-
TGTGCCAGCAGGAGACAGGGGCAAGAGACCCAGTACTTC	CASRRQGQETQYF	TRBD1	TRBV27	TRBJ2-5	-
TGTGCCAGCAGCTCCCGCGATGCGGGGGGTTACAATGAGCAGTTCTTC	CASSSRDAGGYNEQFF	TRBD2	TRBV11-2	TRBJ2-1	once